The subject of this entry is one TCR beta chain. This sample is drawn from a study of relationships among human T cell subsets. V dropped 1 base and J dropped 4; count of bases not matched to a gene: 10. Germline CDR1 SGHAT, CDR2 FQNNGV. The CDR3 covers 17 residues. From mRNA, alpha and beta CDR3 regions were amplified using semiquantitative ARM-PCR. Exponential amplification used communal superprimers after tagged nested gene-specific primers in ARM-PCR. Using its own MiXCR run on the multiplex PCR reads, TCRdb lists one record per CDR3 protein. The table lists more than 4,500 distinct CDR3 sequences, nearly 80% of them singletons.

The V and J genes are TRBV11-2 and TRBJ1-1; TRBD1 agrees at 9 bases. The sequenced sample was total T cells sorted from blood. This TCR came from a man in his forties in good health. CDR3 DNA: TGTGCCAGCAGCTTAGGGGCGGGACAGGGACGTCGCACTGAAGCTTTCTTT. It translates to CASSLGAGQGRRTEAFF.